The 29 T cell receptor beta chains below come from one sample, sequenced in a study of siplizumab effects on memory and regulatory T cells. TCRdb keeps only in-frame clones here, not all; method: immunoSEQ multiplex PCR. The repertoire holds more than 85,000 clones, less than 95% seen once, with around 0.6% in the top ten. What was sequenced was Tregs sorted from blood. The source of these receptors is a human donor in good health.

The rearrangement joins TRBV5-1 to TRBJ2-2; D tentatively fits TRBD1 or TRBD2 (5 bases each). V was clipped by 4 bases and J by 2 bases, with 18 bases between them. This CDR3 region has 17 residues. The germline gives CDR1 SGHRS, CDR2 YFSETQ. Written as DNA, the CDR3 is TGCGCCAGCAGCCCCTTTCTGTGGGGGAGAAACACCGGGGAGCTGTTTTTT. Amino acids: CASSPFLWGRNTGELFF.

The chain is built from TRBV6-5 and TRBJ2-3; TRBD2 might be the D (5 bases). The CDR3 covers 13 residues. The germline gives CDR1 MNHEY, CDR2 SVGAGI. The V and J ends lost 5 bases and 3 bases respectively, with 9 bases between them. The CDR3 DNA sequence: TGTGCCAGCAGTAACCGGGGTACAGATACGCAGTATTTT. Translation: CASSNRGTDTQYF.

The rearrangement links TRBV28 to TRBJ2-7; the D gene is possibly TRBD2 (6 bases). CDR3 length: 17 residues. V lost 7 bases and J lost 0, with 22 bases in between. CDR1 and CDR2 from the germline V gene are MDHEN and SYDVKM. The CDR3 DNA sequence: TGTGCCAGCAAGGTTATTGGCTCGGGACTTCGCTCCTACGAGCAGTACTTC. It encodes CASKVIGSGLRSYEQYF.

In its sample, this clone ranks as medium-sized. CDR3 amino acids: CASSFGGPSNTGELFF. In DNA, the CDR3 is TGCGCCAGCAGCTTTGGCGGGCCTTCGAACACCGGGGAGCTGTTTTTT. V is TRBV5-1 and J is TRBJ2-2; weak D call: TRBD2 (5 bases). V was shortened by 2 bases and J by 0 bases, with 11 bases between the two germline ends. The germline gives CDR1 SGHRS, CDR2 YFSETQ. The CDR3 consists of 16 residues.

In this sample, this clone turned up once. This chain links TRBV5-4 with TRBJ2-4; 11 positions match TRBD2. Unmatched junction bases numbered 6, after V lost 0 bases and J lost 1 base. The CDR3 runs to 18 residues. CDR1 is SGHNT, CDR2 YYREEE, per germline (reference sequence). DNA of the CDR3: TGTGCCAGCAGCTTGGCCAAAACTAGCGGGAGCGCCAAAAACATTCAGTACTTC. Translated: CASSLAKTSGSAKNIQYF.

J is TRBJ2-7 and V is TRBV27, with 7 bases fitting TRBD2. Trimming at V came to 6 bases and at J to 6 bases, leaving 11 bases not matched to a gene. The CDR3 runs 14 residues. The V gene's germline CDR1 is MNHEY and CDR2 SMNVEV (reference sequence). CDR3 coding DNA: TGTGCCAGCAGACCTAGGACTAGACTCTCCGAGCAGTACTTC. Amino acids: CASRPRTRLSEQYF.

This clone was counted between two and nine times. The chain employs TRBV10-1 and TRBJ2-2, with TRBD2 as a possible D gene (6 bases). There are 14 residues in the CDR3. Germline CDR1 reads WNHNN; CDR2 reads SYGVQD (reference sequence). The V end was cut by 2 bases, the J end by 7 bases, with 11 bases between. The CDR3 nucleotides are TGCGCCAGCAGTGAGGGAGGGTCTCGCGGGGAGCTGTTTTTT. Protein: CASSEGGSRGELFF.

The chain couples TRBV5-5 to TRBJ1-5; 11 nucleotides agree with TRBD1. Trimming removed 4 bases from V and 7 bases from J; junction bases left unmatched: 4. Looked up from germline, CDR1 is SGHKS and CDR2 is YYEKEE (reference sequence). The CDR3 spans 14 residues. In DNA, the CDR3 is TGTGCCAGCAGCGGACAGGGGGCTTCCCAGCCCCAGCATTTT. It yields the protein CASSGQGASQPQHF. Together with reference TRBV5-5 and TRBJ1-5, the CDR3 gives the full variable domain: DAGVTQSPTHLIKTRGQQVTLRCSPISGHKSVSWYQQVLGQGPQFIFQYYEKEERGRGNFPDRFSARQFPNYSSELNVNALLLGDSALYLCASSGQGASQPQHFGDGTRLSIL.

The chain uses TRBV7-9 and TRBJ2-7, with D possibly TRBD1 on 6 matching bases. Trimming shortened V by 2 bases and J by 4 bases, and 18 bases separated the two germline ends. This CDR3 has 16 amino acids. Germline CDR1 and CDR2: SEHNR and FQNEAQ (reference sequence). CDR3: CASSLTPPTGKYEQYF. Written as DNA, the CDR3 is TGTGCCAGCAGCTTAACCCCGCCGACAGGCAAGTACGAGCAGTACTTC.

This clone was found once. The V and J genes are TRBV30 and TRBJ2-7; unclear D gene. The length of the CDR3 is 13 residues. Trimming pared 2 bases from V and 0 bases from J, leaving 8 bases between. The germline V gene has CDR1 GTSNPN and CDR2 SVGIG (reference sequence). Written as DNA, the CDR3 is TGTGCCTGGAGTTTAGGGTTCTCCTACGAGCAGTACTTC. This translates into CAWSLGFSYEQYF.

The V and J genes are TRBV11-3 and TRBJ2-1; 13 positions agree with TRBD2. Germline CDR1 is SGHNT and CDR2 is YENEEA. This CDR3 comprises 15 residues. Trimming cost V 5 bases and J 8 bases; bases outside gene matches: 6. CDR3 amino acids: CASSRGLAGVDEQFF. The CDR3 nucleotides read TGTGCCAGCAGCCGCGGACTAGCGGGAGTAGATGAGCAGTTCTTC.

This rearrangement joins TRBV11-2 to TRBJ2-5; 7 nucleotides align to TRBD1. The J call may be faulty, since TRBJ2-7 better matches the DNA end. Germline CDR1 SGHAT, CDR2 FQNNGV. The CDR3 extends over 15 amino acids. CDR3 sequence reads: CASSIQDRFYYEQYF. CDR3 bases: TGTGCCAGCAGCATACAGGACAGGTTTTACTACGAGCAGTACTTC.

This clone showed up just once. V usage is TRBV27 and J usage is TRBJ2-7, with 8 bases fitting TRBD1. This CDR3 region has 15 residues. Germline CDR1 is MNHEY and CDR2 is SMNVEV (reference sequence). With 2 bases clipped from V and 4 bases from J, the junction kept 7 bases outside the gene matches. The CDR3 nucleotides read TGTGCCAGCAGTTTAATGGGGCAGGGGGCTTACGAGCAGTACTTC. It specifies CASSLMGQGAYEQYF.

The chain recombines TRBV7-7 with TRBJ2-1; D unresolved. From germline, CDR1 is SSHAT and CDR2 FNYEAQ (reference sequence). CDR3 length equals 14 residues. With 2 bases removed from V and 5 bases from J, the gap between germline ends came to 10 bases. CDR3 nucleotide sequence: TGTGCCAGCAGCTTATCGAACAGAGACAATGAGCAGTTCTTC. Amino acid sequence: CASSLSNRDNEQFF.

Comment on this clone: Mismatch with germline at one junction end may stem from a read error. The chain joins TRBV7-3 to TRBJ1-1; no clear D. Germline lookup yields CDR1 SGHTA and CDR2 FQGTGA. This CDR3 contains 15 residues. The CDR3: CASSRTPGVGTETFF. The CDR3 DNA reads TGTGCCAGCAGCCGGACTCCGGGTGTGGGCACTGAAACTTTCTTT. Drawing the rest from reference TRBV7-3 and TRBJ1-1, the complete variable domain is GAGVSQTPSNKVTEKGKYVELRCDPISGHTALYWYRQSLGQGPEFLIYFQGTGAADDSGLPNDRFFAVRPEGSVSTLKIQRTERGDSAVYLCASSRTPGVGTETFFGQGTRLTVV.

This chain joins TRBV19 and TRBJ1-2; perhaps TRBD1 as D (5 bases). V lost 5 bases and J 4 bases, leaving 17 bases between the germline ends. The CDR3 spans 15 residues. From germline, CDR1 is LNHDA and CDR2 SQIVND (reference sequence). The CDR3 DNA reads TGTGCCAGTAGTCCGATGAAGATTGGGGCCTATGGCTACACCTTC. It translates to CASSPMKIGAYGYTF. Full variable domain (remainder filled in from reference TRBV19 and TRBJ1-2): DGGITQSPKYLFRKEGQNVTLSCEQNLNHDAMYWYRQDPGQGLRLIYYSQIVNDFQKGDIAEGYSVSREKKESFPLTVTSAQKNPTAFYLCASSPMKIGAYGYTFGSGTRLTVV.

Note on this clone: Other DNA sequences in the sample encode the same CDR3. The gene calls are TRBV5-1 and TRBJ1-2; 11 nucleotides line up with TRBD1. The V segment lost 0 bases and the J segment 8 bases; nucleotides outside the gene matches: 9. This CDR3 spans 16 amino acids. Germline lookup yields CDR1 SGHRS and CDR2 YFSETQ. The CDR3 region is CASSLGPGQGGEGYTF. CDR3 sequence (DNA): TGCGCCAGCAGCTTGGGTCCGGGACAGGGGGGAGAAGGCTACACCTTC.

The V gene is TRBV15, the J gene TRBJ2-7, with 8 bases lining up with TRBD1. J lost 9 bases, V lost 3 bases, and 13 bases had no gene match. Looked up from germline, CDR1 is LNHNV and CDR2 is YYDKDF (reference sequence). This CDR3 has 15 amino acids. The CDR3 DNA is TGTGCCACCAGCAGGGCCGGGACAGGATTTTTCGGGCAGTACTTC. Protein sequence: CATSRAGTGFFGQYF.

The chain uses TRBV7-3 and TRBJ2-3, with D possibly TRBD2 on 6 matching bases. With 1 base removed from V and 4 bases from J, the gap between germline ends came to 12 bases. This CDR3 region has 15 residues. Germline values: CDR1 SGHTA, CDR2 FQGTGA. As DNA, the CDR3 is TGTGCCAGCAGCTTAAGCGGGGCGAGGGCAGATACGCAGTATTTT. It is translated as CASSLSGARADTQYF.

The J gene is TRBJ2-7, the V gene TRBV5-4, with 11 bases aligning to TRBD2. The V segment lost 0 bases and the J segment 6 bases; nucleotides outside the gene matches: 5. The CDR3 is made up of 15 amino acids. Germline assignment: CDR1 SGHNT and CDR2 YYREEE (reference sequence). This CDR3 is CASSLVAGGPGEQYF. CDR3 DNA: TGTGCCAGCAGCTTGGTAGCGGGAGGGCCGGGCGAGCAGTACTTC.

This clone was seen only once. CDR3 region: CASSRLAPYNEQFF. As DNA, the CDR3 is TGTGCCAGCAGCCGGTTAGCTCCCTACAATGAGCAGTTCTTC. V is TRBV5-4 and J is TRBJ2-1, with unresolved D. This CDR3 is 14 amino acids long. V lost 4 bases and J 2 bases, leaving 10 bases between the germline ends. CDR1 is SGHNT, CDR2 YYREEE, per germline (reference sequence).

This chain joins TRBV10-3 and TRBJ2-1; D call uncertain. Deletions cut 6 bases from V and 3 bases from J, with 6 bases between. The CDR3 loop spans 12 amino acids. Looked up from germline, CDR1 is ENHRY and CDR2 is SYGVKD. The CDR3 region has the DNA TGTGCCATCAGGTCGTACTACAATGAGCAGTTCTTC. Residues: CAIRSYYNEQFF.

The genes are TRBV2 and TRBJ1-1; TRBD1 is a possible D gene (6 bases). V was pared by 8 bases and J by 5 bases, with 18 bases between. The CDR3 runs to 14 residues. Germline loops: CDR1 SNHLY, CDR2 FYNNEI. CDR3 amino acids: CASRETGSSTEAFF. CDR3 coding DNA: TGTGCCAGCCGGGAAACAGGGTCGTCGACTGAAGCTTTCTTT.

The chain combines TRBV19 with TRBJ1-5; D is perhaps TRBD1 (5 bases). The V and J ends lost 4 bases and 6 bases respectively, with 19 bases between them. CDR1 is LNHDA, CDR2 SQIVND, per germline (reference sequence). The CDR3 is 16 residues long. DNA for the CDR3: TGTGCCAGTAGTAAGCAGGGAGAACGGTCAGTTCAGCCCCAGCATTTT. Protein: CASSKQGERSVQPQHF.

This chain connects TRBV5-4 to TRBJ2-1, with a weak D call TRBD2 (7 bases). Germline CDR1 reads SGHNT; CDR2 reads YYREEE (reference sequence). CDR3 length equals 14 residues. V was trimmed by 4 bases and J by 7 bases, leaving 15 bases between them. The chain's CDR3 is CASSPEGGWNEQFF. In DNA, the CDR3 is TGTGCCAGCAGCCCCGAGGGGGGGTGGAATGAGCAGTTCTTC.

This sequence joins TRBV6-1 and TRBJ2-5; no definite D call. This CDR3 is 13 amino acids long. Germline-derived CDR1 and CDR2 are MNHNS and SASEGT. Trimming cost V 2 bases and J 4 bases, with 8 bases left between them. The CDR3 spells CASSELWGETQYF. The CDR3 region has the DNA TGTGCCAGCAGTGAATTATGGGGAGAGACCCAGTACTTC.

V usage is TRBV11-2 and J usage is TRBJ2-3; D is possibly TRBD1 (6 bases). V lost 2 bases and J 4 bases, leaving 16 bases between the germline ends. CDR1 is SGHAT and CDR2 is FQNNGV in the germline V gene. The CDR3 loop spans 16 amino acids. This CDR3 is CASSLSGGAKSDTQYF. The CDR3 DNA follows: TGTGCCAGCAGCTTAAGTGGGGGCGCAAAATCAGATACGCAGTATTTT.

This chain connects TRBV10-1 to TRBJ2-3; no reliable D call. V was clipped by 3 bases and J by 2 bases, with 9 bases between them. CDR3 size: 14 residues. The germline V gene has CDR1 WNHNN and CDR2 SYGVQD (reference sequence). In nucleotides, the CDR3 is TGCGCCAGCAGTGAAAGCCAACTCACAGATACGCAGTATTTT. Protein product: CASSESQLTDTQYF.

The genes are TRBV18 and TRBJ2-3, with D perhaps given as TRBD1 or TRBD2 (5 bases each). V lost 8 bases and J lost 4, with 10 bases in between. This CDR3 has 12 residues. Germline V gene sequence: CDR1 KGHSH, CDR2 LQKENI. In DNA form, the CDR3 reads TGTGCCAGCACCGAGGGGCCAGATACGCAGTATTTT. As protein: CASTEGPDTQYF. The full variable domain, rest sourced from reference TRBV18 and TRBJ2-3, is NAGVMQNPRHLVRRRGQEARLRCSPMKGHSHVYWYRQLPEEGLKFMVYLQKENIIDESGMPKERFSAEFPKEGPSILRIQQVVRGDSAAYFCASTEGPDTQYFGPGTRLTVL.